One sample yielded the 20 T cell receptor beta chains listed below, sequenced in a study of T cells in Graves' hyperthyroidism and ophthalmopathy. Researchers amplified the TCR beta CDR3 regions from RNA transcripts. Carried out on the TCR CDR3, a first-round RT-PCR used the HTBI primer set. Each CDR3 protein is one row after TCRdb ran MiXCR on the multiplex PCR reads. The top ten clones hold around a sixth of a sample with 600,000 to 750,000 distinct CDR3 sequences, around 16% of them seen once. The sample was blood. The receptor set was obtained from a man aged 45-65 years with Graves' hyperthyroidism.

As to this clonotype: This may be a read error: a much more frequent sequence differs by one nucleotide. The gene calls are TRBV12-5 and TRBJ2-1; 7 bases match TRBD2. Germline loops: CDR1 LGHNT, CDR2 FRNRAP. Unmatched junction bases numbered 8, after V lost 4 bases and J lost 8 bases. This CDR3 is built from 14 residues. CDR3 protein: CASGSLAGHDEQFF. The CDR3, as DNA: TGTGCTAGTGGTTCATTAGCGGGCCACGATGAGCAGTTCTTC.

The chain has TRBV6-1 and TRBJ2-5; 14 bases align to TRBD2. Germline loops: CDR1 MNHNS, CDR2 SASEGT. The CDR3 sequence is 19 residues long. Trimming cost V 1 base and J 6 bases; bases outside gene matches: 13. The CDR3 sequence is CASSEEDRGGLAGVKTQYF. The CDR3 nucleotides are TGTGCCAGCAGTGAAGAGGACAGGGGGGGACTAGCGGGAGTGAAGACCCAGTACTTC.

The chain carries TRBV4-1 and TRBJ2-7; 7 bases match TRBD1. CDR3 length: 16 amino acids. With V trimmed by 4 bases and J by 6 bases, 15 bases remained unmatched. Germline CDR1 MGHRA, CDR2 YSYEKL. CDR3 sequence reads: CASSPRVGQMNCEQYF. CDR3 nucleotide sequence: TGCGCCAGCAGCCCAAGGGTGGGACAGATGAACTGCGAGCAGTACTTC.

The chain carries TRBV5-1 and TRBJ1-1, with TRBD1 matching 7 bases. Germline V gene data show CDR1 as SGHRS and CDR2 as YFSETQ. This CDR3 comprises 14 residues. The J segment lost 6 bases and the V segment lost 7 bases, leaving 12 bases of the junction unmatched. The CDR3 bases are TGCGCCAGCGACCTTACAGGGGAAGGCGCTGAAGCTTTCTTT. It codes for CASDLTGEGAEAFF.

This clonotype was observed a handful of times. A read error may be the cause here, since a much bigger clone is one base away. V is TRBV28 and J is TRBJ1-5, with no clear D. The CDR3 loop spans 15 amino acids. The germline CDR1 and CDR2 sequences are MDHEN and SYDVKM. V lost 7 bases, J lost 9 bases, and 22 bases lay in between. The CDR3 sequence: CASISGSHSSGPQHF. As DNA, the CDR3 is TGTGCCAGCATCTCGGGTAGCCACTCGAGCGGGCCCCAGCATTTT.

This clonotype is a singleton in its sample. The CDR3 sequence is CASSVEAGAGNGQYF. In DNA, the CDR3 is TGTGCCAGCAGTGTTGAAGCGGGCGCCGGCAACGGGCAGTACTTC. The genes are TRBV2 and TRBJ2-7, with a tentative D call TRBD2 (6 bases). Germline-derived CDR1 and CDR2 are SNHLY and FYNNEI. V lost 4 bases and J lost 9, with 22 bases in between. The CDR3 spans 15 residues.

V usage is TRBV13 and J usage is TRBJ1-4; possibly TRBD1 for D (6 bases). Germline lookup yields CDR1 PRHDT and CDR2 FYEKMQ (reference sequence). Trimming left V 6 bases short and J 7 bases short, with 15 bases between. The CDR3 runs to 14 residues. CDR3 bases: TGTGCCAGCAGTTTTGTGGGACATGTTGAAAAACTGTTTTTT. This sequence encodes CASSFVGHVEKLFF.

This clonotype was recorded many times. The rearrangement links TRBV7-2 to TRBJ2-2, with D possibly matching TRBD1 (6 bases). Trimming removed 5 bases at V and 6 bases at J, with 13 bases between. CDR3 size: 14 residues. The germline gives CDR1 SGHTA, CDR2 FQGNSA. CDR3 sequence: CASSPDRISGELFF. The CDR3 bases are TGTGCCAGCAGCCCTGACAGGATCTCCGGGGAGCTGTTTTTT.

This clonotype was found many times. The rearrangement uses TRBV12-3 or TRBV12-4 and TRBJ2-1; TRBD2 aligns across 10 bases. This CDR3 has 17 residues. J gave up 1 base and V 6 bases, and 9 bases lay outside the gene matches. In DNA form, the CDR3 reads TGTGCCAGCAGCCCGCACTTAGCGGGAGGTTCCTACAATGAGCAGTTCTTC. It is translated as CASSPHLAGGSYNEQFF.

This clonotype was seen repeatedly, ten times or more. The genes are TRBV10-3 and TRBJ1-5, with D perhaps matching TRBD1 (5 bases). V dropped 4 bases and J dropped 1 base, with 17 bases sitting between them. The germline V gene has CDR1 ENHRY and CDR2 SYGVKD. The CDR3 is 17 residues long. Here the CDR3 reads CAISAGVNVGSNQPQHF. The CDR3 DNA reads as TGTGCCATCAGTGCGGGGGTGAACGTCGGGAGCAATCAGCCCCAGCATTTT.

This clonotype was seen ten or more times. J is TRBJ2-1 and V is TRBV7-9; TRBD1 matches at 10 bases. V lost 5 bases to trimming and J lost 7 bases; unmatched junction nucleotides: 11. The germline V gene has CDR1 SEHNR and CDR2 FQNEAQ (reference sequence). The CDR3 spans 16 residues. CDR3 bases: TGTGCCAGCAGCCCCCCACCGGGACAGGGGAAAAATGAGCAGTTCTTC. Translation: CASSPPPGQGKNEQFF.

V usage is TRBV7-2 and J usage is TRBJ2-5; D is ambiguous. The germline V gene has CDR1 SGHTA and CDR2 FQGNSA. CDR3 length equals 14 residues. Deletions cut 2 bases from V and 5 bases from J, with 12 bases between. CDR3 residues: CASSLSRSLETQYF. For the CDR3, the DNA is TGTGCCAGCAGCTTATCCCGTTCCTTGGAGACCCAGTACTTC.

This clonotype has at least ten counts. The CDR3 sequence is CASSLDGEQYF. DNA for the CDR3: TGTGCCAGCAGCTTAGATGGCGAGCAGTACTTC. V gene TRBV11-3 combines with J gene TRBJ2-7; D is undetermined. V was trimmed by 0 bases and J by 6 bases, leaving 3 bases between them. CDR1 and CDR2 (germline): SGHNT, YENEEA. The length of the CDR3 is 11 residues.

In this sample, this clonotype turned up many times. This chain connects TRBV28 to TRBJ2-7; 7 positions agree with TRBD1. The J segment lost 2 bases and the V segment lost 6 bases, leaving 13 bases of the junction unmatched. Germline V lookup: CDR1 MDHEN, CDR2 SYDVKM. The length of the CDR3 is 16 residues. Here the CDR3 reads CASRPWTGSPTYEQYF. As DNA, the CDR3 is TGTGCCAGCAGACCCTGGACAGGCTCCCCAACCTACGAGCAGTACTTC. Full variable domain (rest looked up from reference TRBV28 and TRBJ2-7): DVKVTQSSRYLVKRTGEKVFLECVQDMDHENMFWYRQDPGLGLRLIYFSYDVKMKEKGDIPEGYSVSREKKERFSLILESASTNQTSMYLCASRPWTGSPTYEQYFGPGTRLTVT.

At least ten counts were recorded for this clonotype. The genes are TRBV9 and TRBJ1-2; TRBD1 matches 7 bases. The CDR3 totals 16 residues. V was pared by 3 bases and J by 2 bases, with 10 bases of the junction left unmatched. Germline assignment: CDR1 SGDLS and CDR2 YYNGEE. CDR3 protein: CASSGTGVEANYGYTF. CDR3 DNA sequence: TGTGCCAGCAGCGGTACAGGGGTAGAGGCGAACTATGGCTACACCTTC.

This sequence joins TRBV7-3 and TRBJ2-2; D perhaps matches TRBD2 (6 bases). The CDR3 extends over 15 amino acids. The germline gives CDR1 SGHTA, CDR2 FQGTGA. The germline V and J ends were trimmed by 7 bases and 6 bases, with 18 bases remaining between them. CDR3 DNA: TGTGCCAGCAATTCCGGGGGAGTTGAGGCCGGGGAGCTGTTTTTT. Protein: CASNSGGVEAGELFF.

This clonotype was seen only a few times. The chain couples TRBV5-1 to TRBJ2-7; 8 bases align to TRBD2. The CDR3 has 16 residues. Germline assignment: CDR1 SGHRS and CDR2 YFSETQ. Unmatched junction bases numbered 9, after V lost 0 bases and J lost 4 bases. Here the CDR3 DNA reads TGCGCCAGCAGCTTGGCCGAGGTAGCGGGAAGGTACGAGCAGTACTTC. Its translation is CASSLAEVAGRYEQYF.

This clonotype appeared many times. This chain joins TRBV2 and TRBJ2-5, with 7 bases identical to TRBD2. Germline V gene lookup returns CDR1 SNHLY and CDR2 FYNNEI. The CDR3 loop spans 15 amino acids. The V gene end was trimmed by 4 bases and the J gene end by 5 bases; junction bases not matched to a gene: 10. Here the CDR3 DNA reads TGTGCCAGCAGTGGATCTAGCGGAGCCGGGGAGACCCAGTACTTC. Encoded protein: CASSGSSGAGETQYF.

This clonotype has at least ten counts. The genes are TRBV28 and TRBJ2-7, with a tentative D call TRBD1 (6 bases). This CDR3 comprises 14 residues. Germline V gene lookup returns CDR1 MDHEN and CDR2 SYDVKM. The ends were cut back, 8 bases at V and 1 base at J, with 15 bases in the middle. The CDR3 DNA follows: TGTGCCAGCTTGGACAGCACCCTTTCCTACGAGCAGTACTTC. It encodes CASLDSTLSYEQYF.

This clonotype was found many times. J is TRBJ2-2 and V is TRBV28; 7 nucleotides line up with TRBD2. The J segment lost 0 bases and the V segment lost 3 bases, leaving 4 bases of the junction unmatched. CDR3 size: 16 residues. The germline V gene has CDR1 MDHEN and CDR2 SYDVKM. The CDR3 spells CASSFLAEPNTGELFF. As DNA, the CDR3 is TGTGCCAGCAGTTTCCTAGCGGAACCGAACACCGGGGAGCTGTTTTTT.